The present T cell receptor (beta chain) was sequenced within a study of identical twins. Study-wide results and caveats: Partly confounded zero-insertion analyses could result from invariant MAIT and iNKT cells. In beta out-of-frame sequences, the excess sharing between twins was weaker.

This clonotype came up many times. Its target is not known. A universal primer site was added by template switching, and unique molecular identifiers were carried by the cDNA. MiXCR, run by TCRdb on the 5' RACE reads, gives a single entry per CDR3 protein. The sample has about 490,000 distinct CDR3 sequences, 12% to 15% seen once. The CDR3 contains 14 residues. Trimming pared 5 bases from V and 1 base from J, leaving 8 bases between. These records were also assigned to another study, of yellow fever vaccine responses in identical twins. That source notes: Twins' vaccine T cell responses were reported to seem partly convergent and partly personalized.

The J gene is TRBJ2-2, the V gene TRBV12-3 or TRBV12-4, with D possibly TRBD1 on 5 matching bases. This sequence originates from a woman under 30 in good health. Sequenced: CD4+ T cells sorted from blood. The DNA of the CDR3 is TGTGCCAGCAGTGACAGACTGAACACCGGGGAGCTGTTTTTT. Its protein is CASSDRLNTGELFF.